These 17 T cell receptor beta chains came from one sample sequenced in a study of blood T cell repertoires in COVID-19 (dated by TCRdb to the early 2020s). Libraries were constructed by the immunoSEQ multiplex PCR assay. Imported from immuneACCESS, the table was reduced by TCRdb to in-frame sequences with V and J called. These copies leave out some clones; in studies compared against another copy, an unresolved V gene accounts for under half, and the cause of the remainder is not known. The sample profile shows under 350,000 clones; roughly 85% of them were found once. Roughly a tenth of the sample belongs to the ten largest clones. The specimen was peripheral blood. Receptor source: a woman in her fifties or sixties who had recovered from COVID-19.

J is TRBJ1-1 and V is TRBV19; D uncertain. The CDR3 totals 14 residues. V gave up 3 bases and J gave up 5 bases, with 13 bases separating them. The germline gives CDR1 LNHDA, CDR2 SQIVND (reference sequence). CDR3 nucleotide sequence: TGTGCCAGTAGTATTGGGAGGGTCCGGACTGAAGCTTTCTTT. It translates to CASSIGRVRTEAFF.

The J gene is TRBJ1-1, the V gene TRBV15; 9 bases are a match to TRBD1. Per the germline V gene, CDR1 is LNHNV and CDR2 is YYDKDF (reference sequence). Losses at the gene ends were 5 bases for V and 4 bases for J; bases not matched to a gene: 8. CDR3 length: 15 residues. The CDR3 DNA reads as TGTGCCACCAGCGGTACCGGGACAGGGACCACTGAAGCTTTCTTT. It encodes CATSGTGTGTTEAFF.

The V and J genes are TRBV5-1 and TRBJ2-2, with D possibly matching TRBD2 (6 bases). CDR3 length: 16 amino acids. Trimming took off 0 bases at V and 3 bases at J, with 12 bases between the two ends. Per the germline V gene, CDR1 is SGHRS and CDR2 is YFSETQ. As DNA, the CDR3 is TGCGCCAGCAGCTTGGTCAGTAGCGGTTACACCGGGGAGCTGTTTTTT. Translated: CASSLVSSGYTGELFF.

CDR3 coding DNA: TGTGCCAGCAGTAACAGGGGCACCGGGGAGCTGTTTTTT. This translates into CASSNRGTGELFF. This chain joins TRBV2 and TRBJ2-2, with TRBD1 matching 7 bases. The CDR3 sequence is 13 residues long. Germline values: CDR1 SNHLY, CDR2 FYNNEI. V lost 5 bases to trimming and J lost 4 bases; unmatched junction nucleotides: 1.

This clone was seen just once. The chain carries TRBV23-1 and TRBJ1-4; no clear D gene. TRBV23-1 qualifies as an ORF whose function is uncertain. This CDR3 is built from 15 residues. V was clipped by 0 bases and J by 7 bases, with 12 bases between them. CDR3 nucleotide sequence: TGCGCCAGCAGTCAATCTAGGCGAAGGAGTGAAAAACTGTTTTTT. This encodes CASSQSRRRSEKLFF.

The chain combines TRBV5-1 with TRBJ2-3; 7 positions agree with TRBD2. V gave up 0 bases and J gave up 6 bases; unmatched junction bases: 7. The CDR3 has 15 residues. CDR1 and CDR2 from the germline V gene are SGHRS and YFSETQ. CDR3 DNA: TGCGCCAGCAGCTTGGATGTGGGGGGGTCGGATACGCAGTATTTT. It yields the protein CASSLDVGGSDTQYF.

The chain couples TRBV5-1 to TRBJ1-2, with D hard to call. Germline V gene sequence: CDR1 SGHRS, CDR2 YFSETQ. The CDR3 runs 14 residues. V was pared by 0 bases and J by 0 bases, with 6 bases between. CDR3 in amino acids: CASSLGQANYGYTF. The CDR3 DNA reads as TGCGCCAGCAGCTTGGGTCAGGCTAACTATGGCTACACCTTC.

This chain connects TRBV28 to TRBJ2-1; D might be TRBD2 (5 bases). V gave up 7 bases and J gave up 4 bases, with 11 bases separating them. Looked up from germline, CDR1 is MDHEN and CDR2 is SYDVKM. The CDR3 totals 13 residues. The CDR3 loop reads CASIPGGYNEQFF. The CDR3 coding sequence is TGTGCCAGCATCCCGGGCGGGTACAATGAGCAGTTCTTC.

This clone showed up just a few times. J is TRBJ1-6 and V is TRBV7-9; D gene uncertain. Germline CDR1 is SEHNR and CDR2 is FQNEAQ (reference sequence). There are 12 residues in the CDR3. With 4 bases removed from V and 19 bases from J, the gap between germline ends came to 17 bases. CDR3 nucleotides: TGTGCCAGCAGCTCCCGTGGCGGAGCGTTTCACTTT. This sequence encodes CASSSRGGAFHF.

This sequence joins TRBV2 and TRBJ1-1, with D possibly TRBD1 on 6 matching bases. Deletions cut 5 bases from V and 5 bases from J, with 18 bases between. Germline CDR1 and CDR2: SNHLY and FYNNEI. There are 15 residues in the CDR3. CDR3 sequence reads: CASSYVGGAGTEAFF. The CDR3 DNA is TGTGCCAGCAGTTACGTAGGGGGGGCCGGGACTGAAGCTTTCTTT.

This clone was seen a single time. The chain carries TRBV27 and TRBJ2-3; a weak D match, TRBD2 (7 bases). Germline CDR1 MNHEY, CDR2 SMNVEV (reference sequence). The V end was cut by 1 base, the J end by 3 bases, with 17 bases between. The CDR3 runs to 17 residues. The CDR3 spells CASSLFRPRGATDTQYF. The CDR3 bases are TGTGCCAGCAGTTTATTCAGACCACGGGGGGCAACAGATACGCAGTATTTT.

The chain recombines TRBV27 with TRBJ1-2; D is perhaps TRBD1 (5 bases). CDR1 is MNHEY and CDR2 is SMNVEV in the germline V gene (reference sequence). V lost 3 bases and J 9 bases, leaving 20 bases between the germline ends. The CDR3 covers 15 residues. CDR3 DNA sequence: TGTGCCAGCAGTTTTTTCGGGGGACTCTCTCAGCGCTACACCTTC. It is translated as CASSFFGGLSQRYTF.

V usage is TRBV12-3 or TRBV12-4 and J usage is TRBJ1-2; possibly TRBD1 for D (5 bases). The CDR3 covers 11 residues. Between the trimmed V and J ends, which lost 6 bases and 4 bases, there was a span of 6 bases. The CDR3, as DNA: TGTGCCAGCAGGGGGGGCTATGGCTACACCTTC. As protein: CASRGGYGYTF.

This sequence joins TRBV24-1 and TRBJ2-1, with 11 bases that match TRBD2. The CDR3 runs to 19 residues. The germline V gene encodes CDR1 KGHDR and CDR2 SFDVKD. V lost 3 bases, J lost 0 bases, and 9 bases stayed unmatched. CDR3 sequence: CATSDPAPTSGNSYNEQFF. CDR3 sequence (DNA): TGTGCCACCAGTGATCCCGCACCGACTAGCGGGAACTCCTACAATGAGCAGTTCTTC.

A note on this clone: The germline gene is not matched at one end of the junction; a read error may be the cause. This rearrangement joins TRBV5-5 to TRBJ2-3, with 8 bases matching TRBD2. This CDR3 has 18 amino acids. Germline V gives CDR1 SGHKS, CDR2 YYEKEE (reference sequence). The CDR3 loop is CASSLNNRSSGTGDMQYF. The CDR3 DNA reads as TGTGCCAGCAGCTTGAATAATAGGAGTAGCGGGACCGGAGATATGCAGTATTTT.

V and J are TRBV7-3 and TRBJ2-1, with 11 bases that match TRBD2. The V segment lost 6 bases and the J segment 10 bases; nucleotides outside the gene matches: 2. Germline V gene sequence: CDR1 SGHTA, CDR2 FQGTGA. This CDR3 is built from 12 residues. CDR3 DNA: TGTGCCAGCAGTCGGACTAGCGGGGAGCAGTTCTTC. Its protein is CASSRTSGEQFF.

This chain links TRBV6-5 with TRBJ1-6, with D hard to call. Trimming took 6 bases from V and 10 from J, leaving 13 bases between them. The CDR3 runs to 13 residues. Germline V gives CDR1 MNHEY, CDR2 SVGAGI. The CDR3 reads CASSQRGRSPLHF. DNA of the CDR3: TGTGCCAGCAGCCAACGCGGCAGATCACCCCTCCACTTT.